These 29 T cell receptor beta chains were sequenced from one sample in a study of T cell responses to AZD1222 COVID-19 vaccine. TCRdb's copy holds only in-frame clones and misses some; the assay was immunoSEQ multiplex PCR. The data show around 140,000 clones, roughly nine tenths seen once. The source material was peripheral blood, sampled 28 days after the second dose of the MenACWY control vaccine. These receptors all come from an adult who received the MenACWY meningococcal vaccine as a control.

The CDR3 region is CASSAIQISYNEQFF. DNA of the CDR3: TGTGCCAGCAGCGCAATACAGATCTCCTACAATGAGCAGTTCTTC. The chain uses TRBV7-9 and TRBJ2-1; the D is unclear. Trimming removed 5 bases at V and 0 bases at J, with 11 bases between. Looked up from germline, CDR1 is SEHNR and CDR2 is FQNEAQ (reference sequence). This CDR3 is 15 amino acids long.

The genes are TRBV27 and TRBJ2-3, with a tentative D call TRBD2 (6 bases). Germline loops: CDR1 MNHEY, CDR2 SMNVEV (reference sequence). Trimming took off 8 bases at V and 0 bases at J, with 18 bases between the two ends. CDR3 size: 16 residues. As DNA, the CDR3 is TGTGCCAGCTCGTCCTATAGCGGAGCTAGCACAGATACGCAGTATTTT. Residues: CASSSYSGASTDTQYF.

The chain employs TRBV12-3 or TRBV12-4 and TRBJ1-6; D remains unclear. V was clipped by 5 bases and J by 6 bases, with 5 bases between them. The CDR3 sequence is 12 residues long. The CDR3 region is CASSPPNSPLHF. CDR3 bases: TGTGCCAGCAGTCCCCCTAATTCACCCCTCCACTTT.

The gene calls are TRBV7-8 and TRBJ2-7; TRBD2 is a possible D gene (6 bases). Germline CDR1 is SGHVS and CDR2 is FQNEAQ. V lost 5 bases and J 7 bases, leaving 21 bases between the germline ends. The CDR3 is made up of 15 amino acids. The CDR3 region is CASSPRASALEEQYF. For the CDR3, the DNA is TGTGCCAGCAGCCCCCGTGCTAGCGCCTTGGAGGAGCAGTACTTC.

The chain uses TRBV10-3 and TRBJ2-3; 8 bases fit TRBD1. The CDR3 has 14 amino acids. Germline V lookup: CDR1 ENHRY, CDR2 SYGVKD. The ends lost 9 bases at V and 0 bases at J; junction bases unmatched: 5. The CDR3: CAMRDRGSTDTQYF. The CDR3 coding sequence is TGTGCCATGAGAGACAGGGGCAGCACAGATACGCAGTATTTT.

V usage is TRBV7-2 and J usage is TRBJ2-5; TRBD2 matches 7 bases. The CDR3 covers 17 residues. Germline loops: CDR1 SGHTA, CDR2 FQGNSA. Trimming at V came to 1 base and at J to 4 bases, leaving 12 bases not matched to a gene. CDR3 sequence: CASSLGLGLQRGETQYF. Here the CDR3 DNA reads TGTGCCAGCAGCTTAGGCCTGGGACTACAGAGAGGAGAGACCCAGTACTTC. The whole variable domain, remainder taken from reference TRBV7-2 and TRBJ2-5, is GAGVSQSPSNKVTEKGKDVELRCDPISGHTALYWYRQSLGQGLEFLIYFQGNSAPDKSGLPSDRFSAERTGGSVSTLTIQRTQQEDSAVYLCASSLGLGLQRGETQYFGPGTRLLVL.

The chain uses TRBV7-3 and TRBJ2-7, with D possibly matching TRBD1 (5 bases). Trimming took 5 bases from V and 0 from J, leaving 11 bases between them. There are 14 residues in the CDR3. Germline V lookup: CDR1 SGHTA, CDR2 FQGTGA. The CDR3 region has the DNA TGTGCCAGCAGCCCAACACAGGACTCCTACGAGCAGTACTTC. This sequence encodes CASSPTQDSYEQYF.

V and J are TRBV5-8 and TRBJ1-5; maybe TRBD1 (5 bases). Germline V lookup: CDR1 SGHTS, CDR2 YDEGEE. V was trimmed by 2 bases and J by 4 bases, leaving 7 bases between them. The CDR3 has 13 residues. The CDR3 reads CASSFTGNQPQHF. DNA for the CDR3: TGTGCCAGCAGCTTCACAGGTAATCAGCCCCAGCATTTT.

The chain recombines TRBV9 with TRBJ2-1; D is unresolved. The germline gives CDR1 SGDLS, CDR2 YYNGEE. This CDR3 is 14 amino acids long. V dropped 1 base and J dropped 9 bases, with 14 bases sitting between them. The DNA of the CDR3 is TGTGCCAGCAGCGTAAAAGCCTCGGAGAGTGAGCAGTTCTTC. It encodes CASSVKASESEQFF.

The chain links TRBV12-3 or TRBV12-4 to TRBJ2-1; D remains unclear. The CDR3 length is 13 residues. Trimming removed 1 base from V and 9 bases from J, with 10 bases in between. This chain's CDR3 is CASSLGSNSEQFF. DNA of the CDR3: TGTGCCAGCAGTTTAGGGTCTAACAGTGAGCAGTTCTTC.

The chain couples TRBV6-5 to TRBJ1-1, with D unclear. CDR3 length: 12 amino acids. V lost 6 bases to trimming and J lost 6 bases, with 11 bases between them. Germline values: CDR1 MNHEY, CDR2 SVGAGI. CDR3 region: CASRSGRAEAFF. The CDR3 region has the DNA TGTGCCAGCAGATCAGGTAGGGCTGAAGCTTTCTTT.

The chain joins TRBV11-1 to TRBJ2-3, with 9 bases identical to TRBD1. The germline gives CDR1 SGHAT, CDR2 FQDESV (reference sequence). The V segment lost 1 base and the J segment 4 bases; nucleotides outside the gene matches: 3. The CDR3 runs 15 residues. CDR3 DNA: TGTGCCAGCAGCTTAGAGGACAGGGGAGCAGATACGCAGTATTTT. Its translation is CASSLEDRGADTQYF.

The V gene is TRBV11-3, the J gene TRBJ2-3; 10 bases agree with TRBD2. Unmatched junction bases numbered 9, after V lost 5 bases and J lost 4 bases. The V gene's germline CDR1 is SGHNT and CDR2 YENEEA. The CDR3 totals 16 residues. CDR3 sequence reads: CASSPGVLAGPDTQYF. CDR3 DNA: TGTGCCAGCAGCCCGGGGGTACTAGCGGGACCAGATACGCAGTATTTT. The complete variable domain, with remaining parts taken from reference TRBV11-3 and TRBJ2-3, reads EAGVVQSPRYKIIEKKQPVAFWCNPISGHNTLYWYLQNLGQGPELLIRYENEEAVDDSQLPKDRFSAERLKGVDSTLKIQPAELGDSAVYLCASSPGVLAGPDTQYFGPGTRLTVL.

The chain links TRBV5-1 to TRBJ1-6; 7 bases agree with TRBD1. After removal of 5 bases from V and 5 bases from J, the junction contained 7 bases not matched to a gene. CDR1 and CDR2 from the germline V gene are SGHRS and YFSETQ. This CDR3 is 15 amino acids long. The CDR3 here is CASRYTGEDNSPLHF. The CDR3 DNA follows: TGCGCCAGCAGATATACAGGGGAGGATAATTCACCCCTCCACTTT.

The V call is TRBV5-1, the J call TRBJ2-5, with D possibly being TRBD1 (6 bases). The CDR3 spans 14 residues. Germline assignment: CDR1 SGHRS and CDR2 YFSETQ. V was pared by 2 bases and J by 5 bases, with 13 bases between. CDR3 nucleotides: TGCGCCAGCAGCTTAGCGGACAGAAGGGAGACCCAGTACTTC. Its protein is CASSLADRRETQYF.

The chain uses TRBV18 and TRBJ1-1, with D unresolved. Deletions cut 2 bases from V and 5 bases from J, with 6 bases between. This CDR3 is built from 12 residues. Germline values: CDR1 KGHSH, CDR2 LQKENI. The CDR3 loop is CASSPVRTEAFF. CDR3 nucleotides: TGTGCCAGCTCACCAGTCCGGACTGAAGCTTTCTTT.

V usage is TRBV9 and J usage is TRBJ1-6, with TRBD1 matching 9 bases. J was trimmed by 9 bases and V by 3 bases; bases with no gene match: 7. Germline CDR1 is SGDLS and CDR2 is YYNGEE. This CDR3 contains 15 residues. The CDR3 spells CASSERQGVSSPLHF. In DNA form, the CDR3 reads TGTGCCAGCAGCGAGCGACAGGGGGTTAGTTCACCCCTCCACTTT.

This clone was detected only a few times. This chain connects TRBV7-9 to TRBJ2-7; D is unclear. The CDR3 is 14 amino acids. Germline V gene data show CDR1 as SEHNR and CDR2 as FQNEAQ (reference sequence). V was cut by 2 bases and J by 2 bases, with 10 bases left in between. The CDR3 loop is CASSLSVLTYEQYF. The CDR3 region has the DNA TGTGCCAGCAGCTTAAGTGTCTTAACCTACGAGCAGTACTTC.

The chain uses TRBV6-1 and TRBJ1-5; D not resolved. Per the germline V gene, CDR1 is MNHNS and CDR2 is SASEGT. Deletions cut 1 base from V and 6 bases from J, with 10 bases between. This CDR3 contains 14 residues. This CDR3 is CASSEGFTSQPQHF. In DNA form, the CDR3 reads TGTGCCAGCAGTGAAGGGTTTACCAGTCAGCCCCAGCATTTT.

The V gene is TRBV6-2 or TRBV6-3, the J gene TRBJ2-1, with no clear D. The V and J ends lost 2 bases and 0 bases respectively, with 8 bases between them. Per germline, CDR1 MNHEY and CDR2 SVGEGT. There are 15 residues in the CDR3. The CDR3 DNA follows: TGTGCCAGCAGTTACCAAGATCGCTCCTACAATGAGCAGTTCTTC. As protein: CASSYQDRSYNEQFF.

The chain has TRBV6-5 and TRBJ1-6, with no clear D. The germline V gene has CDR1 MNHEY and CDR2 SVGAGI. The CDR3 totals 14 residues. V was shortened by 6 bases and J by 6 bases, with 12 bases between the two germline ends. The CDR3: CASREASRNSPLHF. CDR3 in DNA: TGTGCCAGCAGGGAGGCATCCCGTAATTCACCCCTCCACTTT.

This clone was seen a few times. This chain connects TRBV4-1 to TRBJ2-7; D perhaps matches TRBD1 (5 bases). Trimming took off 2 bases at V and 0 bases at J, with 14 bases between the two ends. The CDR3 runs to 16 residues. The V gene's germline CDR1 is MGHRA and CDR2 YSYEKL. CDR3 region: CASSQPDSPISYEQYF. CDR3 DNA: TGCGCCAGCAGCCAACCCGACAGTCCCATCTCCTACGAGCAGTACTTC.

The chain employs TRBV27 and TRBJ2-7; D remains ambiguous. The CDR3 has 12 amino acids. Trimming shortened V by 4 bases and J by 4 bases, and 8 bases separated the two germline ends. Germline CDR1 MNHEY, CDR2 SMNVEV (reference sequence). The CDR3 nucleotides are TGTGCCAGCAGTTCGTCCGGGTACGAGCAGTACTTC. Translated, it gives CASSSSGYEQYF.

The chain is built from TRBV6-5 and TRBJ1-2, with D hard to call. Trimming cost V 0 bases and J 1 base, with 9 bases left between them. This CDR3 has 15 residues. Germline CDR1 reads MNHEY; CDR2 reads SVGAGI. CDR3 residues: CASSYSSHSNYGYTF. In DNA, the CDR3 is TGTGCCAGCAGTTACTCGAGCCACAGTAACTATGGCTACACCTTC.

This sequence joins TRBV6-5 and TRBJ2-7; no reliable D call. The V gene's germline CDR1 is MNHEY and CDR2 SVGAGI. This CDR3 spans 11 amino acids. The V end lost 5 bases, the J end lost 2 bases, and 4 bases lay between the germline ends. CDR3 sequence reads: CASSNTYEQYF. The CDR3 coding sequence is TGTGCCAGCAGTAACACCTACGAGCAGTACTTC.

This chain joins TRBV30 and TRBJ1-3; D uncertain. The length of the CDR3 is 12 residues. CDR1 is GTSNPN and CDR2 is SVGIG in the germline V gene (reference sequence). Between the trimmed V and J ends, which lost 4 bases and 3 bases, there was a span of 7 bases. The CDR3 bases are TGTGCCTGGAAAGGAGGTGGAAACACCATATATTTT. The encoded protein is CAWKGGGNTIYF.

CDR3 residues: CASRITGVGGTEAFF. The CDR3 DNA is TGTGCCAGTAGGATAACAGGGGTTGGGGGCACTGAAGCTTTCTTT. The chain carries TRBV19 and TRBJ1-1; TRBD1 matches at 7 bases. The CDR3 contains 15 residues. In germline, CDR1 is LNHDA, CDR2 SQIVND (reference sequence). V lost 6 bases and J lost 4; bases outside the gene matches: 11.

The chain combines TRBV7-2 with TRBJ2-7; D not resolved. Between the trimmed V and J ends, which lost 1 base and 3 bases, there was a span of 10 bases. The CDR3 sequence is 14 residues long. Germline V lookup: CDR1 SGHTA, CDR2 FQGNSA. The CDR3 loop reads CASSLGGPRYEQYF. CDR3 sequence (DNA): TGTGCCAGCAGCTTAGGGGGTCCGCGCTACGAGCAGTACTTC. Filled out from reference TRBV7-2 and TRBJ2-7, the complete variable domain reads GAGVSQSPSNKVTEKGKDVELRCDPISGHTALYWYRQSLGQGLEFLIYFQGNSAPDKSGLPSDRFSAERTGGSVSTLTIQRTQQEDSAVYLCASSLGGPRYEQYFGPGTRLTVT.

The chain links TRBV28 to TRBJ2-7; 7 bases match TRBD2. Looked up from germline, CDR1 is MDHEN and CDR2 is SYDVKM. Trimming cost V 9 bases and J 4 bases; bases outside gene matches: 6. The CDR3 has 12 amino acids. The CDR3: CASRTGGYEQYF. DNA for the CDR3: TGTGCCAGTAGAACCGGGGGGTACGAGCAGTACTTC.